This T cell receptor beta chain appears in the sequencing data of a study of CD8+CD57+ T cells in acquired aplastic anemia. Study-wide points: No significant difference in CD8+ Simpson's diversity was found between patients and controls.

This CDR3 has 13 amino acids. The V and J ends lost 5 bases and 5 bases, in that order; junction bases with no gene match: 6. The germline CDR1 and CDR2 sequences are SGHNT and YYREEE (reference sequence). This clonotype appeared a few times. Its antigen is unidentified. The use of genomic DNA as template underpinned the TCR beta VDJ and CDR3 profiling. One entry per CDR3 protein, called by TCRdb with MiXCR from the reads. The table lists approximately 80,000 distinct CDR3 sequences, roughly 72% of them singletons. It was patients with CD8+CD57+ cell expansion by flow cytometry who were chosen for sequencing.

This sequence joins TRBV5-4 and TRBJ2-7; 8 bases line up with TRBD2. This TCR was sampled from a human donor with aplastic anemia. The specimen was sorted CD4+, CD8+, or CD8+CD57+ T cells (not recorded which) from PBMCs. DNA for the CDR3: TGTGCCAGCAGTCGTAGCGGGACTGACGAGCAGTACTTC. Translated: CASSRSGTDEQYF.